This entry lists 2 T cell receptor beta chains sequenced from one sample in a study of shared clonotypes between healthy human individuals. The naive CD8 subset, CD45RO-negative cells positively selected for CCR7, excluded terminally differentiated effector memory CD45RA+ cells. Clones were read by immunoSEQ multiplex PCR, and TCRdb kept only the in-frame ones, dropping some. The sample holds millions of clones, approximately 95% seen once. Material for sequencing was naive CD8+ T cells sorted from blood. These receptors were obtained from a man aged 18 to 30 in good health.

Details on this clone: Distinct nucleotide sequences in the sample also encode this CDR3. This chain links TRBV5-4 with TRBJ2-7, with D possibly TRBD2 on 5 matching bases. V dropped 3 bases and J dropped 2 bases, with 9 bases sitting between them. Germline V gene lookup returns CDR1 SGHNT and CDR2 YYREEE (reference sequence). The CDR3 loop spans 13 amino acids. The CDR3 nucleotides are TGTGCCAGCAGCTCCAGCGGTACCTACGAGCAGTACTTC. It encodes CASSSSGTYEQYF.

The chain has TRBV4-1 and TRBJ2-7; unclear D gene. Germline-derived CDR1 and CDR2 are MGHRA and YSYEKL. Trimming shortened V by 1 base and J by 3 bases, and 13 bases separated the two germline ends. The CDR3 consists of 15 residues. CDR3 in DNA: TGCGCCAGCAGCCAAGGACTGGTGGGATACTACGAGCAGTACTTC. Encoded protein: CASSQGLVGYYEQYF.